This T cell receptor beta chain is drawn from a study of cytomegalovirus exposure and HLA in healthy donors. Study details: The 90 to 150 validation repertoires, a later analysis reported, used the same platform as the approximately 700 first-cohort repertoires.

V dropped 4 bases and J dropped 2 bases, with 21 bases sitting between them. This CDR3 contains 17 residues. Germline CDR1 and CDR2: PRHDT and FYEKMQ (reference sequence). Findings and limits, study-wide: The study recorded about 160 TCR beta chains that were cytomegalovirus-associated. Among TCR sequences, most were rare, though some public TCRs appeared in many donors.

Sequencing used immunoSEQ multiplex PCR; TCRdb keeps in-frame clones, though not all of them. The table has about 73,000 clones, roughly 96% seen once. On this clone itself: Its antigen is not identified.

Sequencing was carried out using PBMCs. The clonotype was recovered from a man aged 18 to 30 in good health and CMV-seronegative. The chain has TRBV13 and TRBJ2-7; D is perhaps TRBD2 (6 bases). The CDR3 DNA sequence: TGTGCCAGCAGCTCTAGGCCAATCTCGGGAGTTACCTACGAGCAGTACTTC. Protein sequence: CASSSRPISGVTYEQYF.